The next 10 T cell receptor beta chains were all read from a single sample in a study of identical twins (dated by TCRdb to about 2016). Library creation used 5' RACE. The instrument given in TCRdb is Illumina HiSeq 2000. In TCRdb, the public reads were trimmed at Q25 with fastp and aligned with MiXCR, with productive beta chains retained. A single entry per CDR3 protein holds the most common genes and DNA from its merged rows. The sample data list hundreds of thousands of distinct CDR3 sequences, and about 20% of these were observed just once. About an eighth of the sample is held by the ten biggest clonotypes. The data also belong to a second study, concerning T cells expressing NK-cell markers.

Sequencing was carried out using PBMCs. The source of these receptors is a woman younger than 35 in good health.

This clonotype was recorded a few times. This chain uses TRBV5-1 with TRBJ2-1; TRBD2 might be the D (6 bases). Germline V lookup: CDR1 SGHRS, CDR2 YFSETQ. This CDR3 has 15 amino acids. V lost 6 bases and J lost 7, with 20 bases in between. CDR3 sequence reads: CASTRGLGAENEQFF. The CDR3 DNA is TGCGCCAGCACCCGGGGGTTAGGGGCCGAAAATGAGCAGTTCTTC.

The chain recombines TRBV29-1 with TRBJ2-1, with D perhaps TRBD2 (6 bases). The CDR3 covers 15 residues. The V end was cut by 1 base, the J end by 4 bases, with 14 bases between. The germline CDR1 and CDR2 sequences are SQVTM and ANQGSEA. This CDR3 is CSVEGSSDSYNEQFF. The CDR3 bases are TGCAGCGTTGAAGGATCTAGCGATTCGTACAATGAGCAGTTCTTC.

The chain links TRBV6-1 to TRBJ2-2; D might be TRBD2 (7 bases). Trimming removed 6 bases from V and 4 bases from J, with 15 bases in between. The CDR3 contains 15 residues. Germline V gene sequence: CDR1 MNHNS, CDR2 SASEGT. The CDR3 sequence is CASSGRGARTGELFF. DNA of the CDR3: TGTGCCAGCAGCGGTCGGGGGGCGCGCACCGGGGAGCTGTTTTTT.

This clonotype was seen at least ten times. V and J are TRBV12-3 or TRBV12-4 and TRBJ2-7; 7 bases map to TRBD2. CDR3 length: 13 residues. The V gene end was trimmed by 3 bases and the J gene end by 3 bases; junction bases not matched to a gene: 2. CDR3 bases: TGTGCCAGCAGTTTGGCGGGGGACTACGAGCAGTACTTC. The encoded protein is CASSLAGDYEQYF.

The V and J genes are TRBV6-5 and TRBJ2-5; 8 nucleotides line up with TRBD1. V was clipped by 0 bases and J by 6 bases; unmatched bases: 15. Per germline, CDR1 MNHEY and CDR2 SVGAGI. There are 18 residues in the CDR3. CDR3 sequence: CASSYSTVIGTGGKTQYF. The CDR3 DNA reads TGTGCCAGCAGTTACTCGACCGTTATCGGGACAGGTGGAAAGACCCAGTACTTC.

This clonotype was picked up a small number of times. The chain links TRBV10-3 to TRBJ1-4, with TRBD1 as a possible D gene (5 bases). V shed 4 bases and J shed 0 bases, with 12 bases lying between them. This CDR3 contains 16 residues. CDR1 and CDR2 (germline): ENHRY, SYGVKD. CDR3 in amino acids: CAISATGSATNEKLFF. CDR3 coding DNA: TGTGCCATCAGTGCAACAGGAAGTGCAACTAATGAAAAACTGTTTTTT.

This sequence joins TRBV6-2 or TRBV6-3 and TRBJ2-3; TRBD1 aligns across 7 bases. In germline, CDR1 is MNHEY, CDR2 SVGEGT. CDR3 length: 15 amino acids. V was pared by 2 bases and J by 2 bases, with 4 bases of the junction left unmatched. The CDR3 protein is CASSYGGQPTDTQYF. For the CDR3, the DNA is TGTGCCAGCAGTTACGGGGGACAGCCCACAGATACGCAGTATTTT.

This chain joins TRBV12-3 or TRBV12-4 and TRBJ2-5; the match to TRBD2 covers 9 bases. Losses at the gene ends were 3 bases for V and 5 bases for J; bases not matched to a gene: 10. The CDR3 has 16 amino acids. The CDR3 spells CASSFGRSGRGETQYF. The CDR3 region has the DNA TGTGCCAGCAGTTTTGGCCGTAGCGGGAGAGGGGAGACCCAGTACTTC.

This clonotype was observed a handful of times. This chain connects TRBV10-3 to TRBJ2-3; no firm D call. Trimming took 4 bases from V and 0 from J, leaving 11 bases between them. The germline gives CDR1 ENHRY, CDR2 SYGVKD. This CDR3 is 15 amino acids long. CDR3 DNA sequence: TGTGCCATCAGTGCGACGAGTGCTAGCACAGATACGCAGTATTTT. Protein sequence: CAISATSASTDTQYF.

The chain carries TRBV29-1 and TRBJ2-1, with D uncertain. Per germline, CDR1 SQVTM and CDR2 ANQGSEA. Trimming removed 2 bases at V and 8 bases at J, with 16 bases between. CDR3 size: 14 residues. DNA of the CDR3: TGCAGCGTTGAAAGCCGTGGGATGAGATATGAGCAGTTCTTC. Its protein is CSVESRGMRYEQFF.